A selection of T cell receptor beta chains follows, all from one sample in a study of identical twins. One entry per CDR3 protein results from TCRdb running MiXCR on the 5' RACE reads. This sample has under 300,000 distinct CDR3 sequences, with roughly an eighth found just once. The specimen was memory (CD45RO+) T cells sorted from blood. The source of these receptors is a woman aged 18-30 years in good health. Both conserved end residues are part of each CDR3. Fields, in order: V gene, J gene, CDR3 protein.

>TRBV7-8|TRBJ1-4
CASSYFQGAANEKLFF
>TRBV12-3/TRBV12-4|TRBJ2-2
CASSLGLLNTGELFF
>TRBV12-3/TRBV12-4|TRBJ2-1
CASSLPGGDNEQFF
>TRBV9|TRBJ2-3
CASSVGLDRGPSTDTQYF
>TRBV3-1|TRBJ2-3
CASNFAAGGPGDTQYF
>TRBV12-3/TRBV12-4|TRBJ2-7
CASSYTQLAGVAYEQYF
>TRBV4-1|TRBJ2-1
CASRPSVGGSFYNEQFF
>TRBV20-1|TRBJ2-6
CSARDHEQGRSGANVLTF
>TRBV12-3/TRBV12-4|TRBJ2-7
CASSSQGGGTPYEQYF
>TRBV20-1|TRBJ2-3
CSAIRLEGTDTQYF
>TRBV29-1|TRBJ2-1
CSVHKWGEGYNEQFF
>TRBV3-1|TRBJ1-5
CASVGGPNQPQHF
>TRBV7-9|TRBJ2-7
CASSLGIGGRSYEQYF
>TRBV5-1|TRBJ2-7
CASSLRGPSGQGVVEQYF
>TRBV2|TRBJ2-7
CASTGQGYEQYF
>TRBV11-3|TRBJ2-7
CASSLVARGVYEQYF
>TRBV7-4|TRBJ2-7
CASGEAAYEQYF
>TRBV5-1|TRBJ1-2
CASSAQTGDYGYTF
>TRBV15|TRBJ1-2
CATSRGGLTGPSYGYTF
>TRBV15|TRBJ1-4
CATSRDPRATNEKLFF
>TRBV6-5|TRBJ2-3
CASSYSGGFDTQYF
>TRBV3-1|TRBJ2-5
CASSQDVGQKTQYF
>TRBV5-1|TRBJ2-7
CASSLGPPSVSNYEQYF
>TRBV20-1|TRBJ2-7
CSARDQGWEQYF
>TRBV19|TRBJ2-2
CAVAGSGTGELFF
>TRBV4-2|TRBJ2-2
CASSQGIRHGELFF
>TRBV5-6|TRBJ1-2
CASSFGDREDTF